These 27 T cell receptor beta chains were sequenced from one sample in a study of T cell responses to AZD1222 COVID-19 vaccine (dated by TCRdb to the early 2020s). The time point tag for this specimen amounts to: about 28 days (+/-7) after the second vaccine dose. To prepare the library, the immunoSEQ multiplex PCR assay was applied. This immuneACCESS table, as held by TCRdb, lists in-frame sequences with V and J called but not all clones. Of the missing ones, under half trace to an unresolved V gene in checked studies; the others have no known cause. The sample table holds over 100,000 clones, of which roughly 88% were seen once. Around 0.99% of the sample belongs to the ten largest clones. The source material was peripheral blood, sampled 28 days after the second AZD1222 dose. These receptors all stem from an adult who received the AZD1222 COVID-19 vaccine.

This sequence joins TRBV21-1 and TRBJ2-3; whether TRBD2, the table's D call, matches the DNA was not checked. TRBV21-1 is a pseudogene locus. This CDR3 region has 17 residues. CDR3 DNA sequence: TGTGCCAGCAGCAAAGGTGGTAAGACTCCGGCGGGAGATACGCAGTATTTT. This translates into CASSKGGKTPAGDTQYF.

The rearrangement uses TRBV4-2 and TRBJ2-7; D call uncertain. This CDR3 spans 15 amino acids. Germline V gives CDR1 LGHNA, CDR2 YNFKEQ. V lost 0 bases to trimming and J lost 1 base, with 10 bases between them. CDR3 amino acids: CASSQDESLSYEQYF. In DNA, the CDR3 is TGTGCCAGCAGCCAAGATGAGTCGCTTTCCTACGAGCAGTACTTC.

The rearrangement uses TRBV5-1 and TRBJ2-1; 7 nucleotides align to TRBD1. J gave up 9 bases and V 2 bases, and 5 bases lay outside the gene matches. The CDR3 extends over 13 amino acids. Germline V CDR1 and CDR2: SGHRS, YFSETQ. The CDR3 DNA follows: TGCGCCAGCAGCTTCACAGGGGTAGGTGAGCAGTTCTTC. Its protein is CASSFTGVGEQFF. Filled out from reference TRBV5-1 and TRBJ2-1, the complete variable domain reads KAGVTQTPRYLIKTRGQQVTLSCSPISGHRSVSWYQQTPGQGLQFLFEYFSETQRNKGNFPGRFSGRQFSNSRSEMNVSTLELGDSALYLCASSFTGVGEQFFGPGTRLTVL.

The gene calls are TRBV10-3 and TRBJ2-5, with a possible D match to TRBD1 (6 bases). Between the trimmed V and J ends, which lost 8 bases and 1 base, there was a span of 20 bases. CDR3 length: 16 residues. Germline V gives CDR1 ENHRY, CDR2 SYGVKD. CDR3 sequence reads: CAIATLGTSRQETQYF. The CDR3 DNA sequence: TGTGCCATCGCAACGCTCGGGACATCACGCCAAGAGACCCAGTACTTC.

CDR3 residues: CASSVDGTYYGYTF. Written as DNA, the CDR3 is TGTGCCAGCAGCGTAGATGGGACATACTATGGCTACACCTTC. The V call is TRBV9, the J call TRBJ1-2; D might be TRBD1 (6 bases). The CDR3 runs to 14 residues. From germline, CDR1 is SGDLS and CDR2 YYNGEE. The V end was cut by 0 bases, the J end by 3 bases, with 9 bases between.

This rearrangement joins TRBV7-3 to TRBJ2-7, with TRBD1 matching 9 bases. The V gene's germline CDR1 is SGHTA and CDR2 FQGTGA. With V trimmed by 1 base and J by 2 bases, 3 bases remained unmatched. The CDR3 runs to 15 residues. This CDR3 reads CASSLMGTGPYEQYF. CDR3 DNA sequence: TGTGCCAGCAGCTTAATGGGGACAGGGCCCTACGAGCAGTACTTC.

The chain combines TRBV16 with TRBJ2-2, with 7 bases lining up with TRBD2. CDR3 length: 16 amino acids. In germline, CDR1 is KGHSY, CDR2 FQNENV. After removal of 4 bases from V and 6 bases from J, the junction contained 11 bases not matched to a gene. This CDR3 is CASSRIRAGEAGELFF. The DNA for the CDR3 is TGTGCCAGCAGCCGAATACGGGCGGGAGAAGCCGGGGAGCTGTTTTTT.

A few counts support this clone. The chain is built from TRBV5-1 and TRBJ1-1; no reliable D call. V was shortened by 0 bases and J by 1 base, with 4 bases between the two germline ends. The germline CDR1 and CDR2 sequences are SGHRS and YFSETQ. This CDR3 spans 13 amino acids. In DNA, the CDR3 is TGCGCCAGCAGCTTGGATAGGAACACTGAAGCTTTCTTT. Amino acid sequence: CASSLDRNTEAFF.

V usage is TRBV19 and J usage is TRBJ2-4, with D possibly called TRBD1 or TRBD2 (6 bases each). The CDR3 is 16 residues long. The ends were cut back, 5 bases at V and 6 bases at J, with 20 bases in the middle. Germline V CDR1 and CDR2: LNHDA, SQIVND (reference sequence). The CDR3 DNA reads as TGTGCCAGTAGTCAGACTCTTTCGGGGGCAGGAAACATTCAGTACTTC. Translating gives CASSQTLSGAGNIQYF.

The V call is TRBV5-1, the J call TRBJ2-1; D unresolved. V was trimmed by 0 bases and J by 3 bases, leaving 7 bases between them. Germline V gene data show CDR1 as SGHRS and CDR2 as YFSETQ. CDR3 length: 14 residues. The CDR3, as DNA: TGCGCCAGCAGCTTGGAACGGTACTACAATGAGCAGTTCTTC. It is translated as CASSLERYYNEQFF.

This chain links TRBV5-1 with TRBJ1-1, with D possibly TRBD1 on 5 matching bases. Trimming took off 6 bases at V and 9 bases at J, with 18 bases between the two ends. The CDR3 extends over 13 amino acids. Per the germline V gene, CDR1 is SGHRS and CDR2 is YFSETQ. This CDR3 reads CASTYRTGGQAFF. For the CDR3, the DNA is TGCGCCAGCACCTACAGGACGGGAGGTCAAGCTTTCTTT.

The chain couples TRBV5-5 to TRBJ2-7, with D possibly matching TRBD2 (6 bases). Germline values: CDR1 SGHKS, CDR2 YYEKEE (reference sequence). The CDR3 contains 15 residues. V lost 7 bases, J lost 2 bases, and 19 bases lay in between. The CDR3 DNA follows: TGTGCCAGCCGCCAAGGACTAATTCTTACCTACGAGCAGTACTTC. This sequence encodes CASRQGLILTYEQYF.

The chain is built from TRBV6-5 and TRBJ2-4; possibly TRBD1 for D (5 bases). This CDR3 region has 15 residues. Trimming left V 0 bases short and J 4 bases short, with 10 bases between. Looked up from germline, CDR1 is MNHEY and CDR2 is SVGAGI. The CDR3 sequence is CASSYSRGGKNIQYF. DNA of the CDR3: TGTGCCAGCAGTTACTCAAGGGGCGGTAAAAACATTCAGTACTTC.

This clone turned up a few times. V gene TRBV25-1 combines with J gene TRBJ1-6; D ambiguous. The length of the CDR3 is 16 residues. V dropped 3 bases and J dropped 11 bases, with 20 bases sitting between them. Germline CDR1 reads MGHDK; CDR2 reads SYGVNS. Here the CDR3 DNA reads TGTGCCAGCAGTGAGGGCGGCGACATAGGGATGACACCCCTCCACTTT. This sequence encodes CASSEGGDIGMTPLHF. The complete variable domain, with remaining parts taken from reference TRBV25-1 and TRBJ1-6, reads EADIYQTPRYLVIGTGKKITLECSQTMGHDKMYWYQQDPGMELHLIHYSYGVNSTEKGDLSSESTVSRIRTEHFPLTLESARPSHTSQYLCASSEGGDIGMTPLHFGNGTRLTVT.

This chain links TRBV9 with TRBJ2-3, with D hard to call. Germline values: CDR1 SGDLS, CDR2 YYNGEE. This CDR3 has 12 residues. Trimming shortened V by 3 bases and J by 4 bases, and 6 bases separated the two germline ends. This CDR3 reads CASSGLSDTQYF. The CDR3 region has the DNA TGTGCCAGCAGCGGTCTGTCAGATACGCAGTATTTT.

The chain links TRBV7-6 to TRBJ2-2; TRBD1 aligns across 9 bases. V lost 5 bases and J lost 5; bases outside the gene matches: 6. Germline V gene sequence: CDR1 SGHVS, CDR2 FNYEAQ. CDR3 length: 15 amino acids. CDR3 coding DNA: TGTGCCAGCAGCCCGGGACAGGGAGGAACCGGGGAGCTGTTTTTT. It translates to CASSPGQGGTGELFF.

This clone showed up just once. The gene calls are TRBV28 and TRBJ1-6; D not certain. The germline CDR1 and CDR2 sequences are MDHEN and SYDVKM. V was shortened by 2 bases and J by 7 bases, with 27 bases between the two germline ends. The length of the CDR3 is 20 residues. The CDR3 DNA reads as TGTGCCAGCAGTTTAATTTCTCCGGCAGGAGGCGCCCTTCGGAATTCACCCCTCCACTTT. Translating it yields CASSLISPAGGALRNSPLHF.

The DNA of the CDR3 is TGTGCCAGCAGCTACGGGACAGGTAGCTCCTACGAGCAGTACTTC. Protein sequence: CASSYGTGSSYEQYF. The chain has TRBV5-6 and TRBJ2-7, with 8 bases fitting TRBD1. V trimming: 3 bases; J trimming: 0 bases; junction bases outside the gene matches: 5. The CDR3 is 15 amino acids. Germline loops: CDR1 SGHDT, CDR2 YYEEEE.

V gene TRBV23-1 combines with J gene TRBJ2-7, with a tentative D call TRBD1 (6 bases). TRBV23-1 is labeled an ORF, and its function is uncertain. The CDR3 is made up of 14 amino acids. The V end lost 4 bases, the J end lost 3 bases, and 13 bases lay between the germline ends. The CDR3 DNA follows: TGCGCCAGCAGTCCACGGACAGAGATCTACGAGCAGTACTTC. The encoded protein is CASSPRTEIYEQYF.

The chain uses TRBV18 and TRBJ1-1; D not certain. The CDR3 has 14 residues. Germline V gives CDR1 KGHSH, CDR2 LQKENI. Trimming took 0 bases from V and 4 from J, leaving 9 bases between them. The DNA for the CDR3 is TGTGCCAGCTCACCACCGGTAAGCGTCACTGAAGCTTTCTTT. It yields the protein CASSPPVSVTEAFF.

This clone was seen a single time. This chain links TRBV4-2 with TRBJ1-1, with a possible D match to TRBD1 (5 bases). V shed 0 bases and J shed 4 bases, with 15 bases lying between them. The CDR3 is made up of 16 amino acids. Germline CDR1 and CDR2: LGHNA and YNFKEQ. CDR3 amino acids: CASSQEVAWGVTEAFF. CDR3 sequence (DNA): TGTGCCAGCAGCCAAGAAGTGGCGTGGGGGGTCACTGAAGCTTTCTTT.

The genes are TRBV19 and TRBJ1-1; 7 nucleotides agree with TRBD1. V dropped 5 bases and J dropped 7; count of bases not matched to a gene: 16. The germline V gene has CDR1 LNHDA and CDR2 SQIVND (reference sequence). The CDR3 has 16 amino acids. The CDR3 nucleotides read TGTGCCAGTAGTCTTTGGACAGGTTTGCTCCAATTTGAAGCTTTCTTT. Its protein product is CASSLWTGLLQFEAFF.

The V and J genes are TRBV18 and TRBJ2-1; D unclear. Trimming removed 1 base at V and 8 bases at J, with 3 bases between. CDR1 and CDR2 from the germline V gene are KGHSH and LQKENI. CDR3 length: 11 residues. The CDR3: CASSPQDEQFF. The CDR3 DNA sequence: TGTGCCAGCTCACCACAGGATGAGCAGTTCTTC.

The gene calls are TRBV27 and TRBJ2-7; 8 bases agree with TRBD2. The CDR3 is 14 amino acids. With 6 bases clipped from V and 1 base from J, the junction kept 5 bases outside the gene matches. CDR1 is MNHEY, CDR2 SMNVEV, per germline (reference sequence). The CDR3 is CASRGLASSYEQYF. CDR3 sequence (DNA): TGTGCCAGCAGAGGACTAGCCTCATCCTACGAGCAGTACTTC.

Written as DNA, the CDR3 is TGTGCCAGTAGTATAAAGGCTAGCGGCCGCACAGATACGCAGTATTTT. This codes for CASSIKASGRTDTQYF. The chain combines TRBV19 with TRBJ2-3; 7 positions agree with TRBD2. J lost 1 base, V lost 2 bases, and 6 bases had no gene match. Germline loops: CDR1 LNHDA, CDR2 SQIVND (reference sequence). The CDR3 is 16 residues long.

This sequence joins TRBV30 and TRBJ2-1; maybe TRBD2 (5 bases). This CDR3 comprises 14 residues. Trimming took off 2 bases at V and 6 bases at J, with 14 bases between the two ends. Germline CDR1 is GTSNPN and CDR2 is SVGIG (reference sequence). The CDR3 DNA sequence: TGTGCCTGGAGTATAAGGGTCGCGGGCAATGAGCAGTTCTTC. It specifies CAWSIRVAGNEQFF.

This chain uses TRBV30 with TRBJ2-4; 7 nucleotides line up with TRBD1. This CDR3 comprises 11 residues. Trimming at V came to 7 bases and at J to 13 bases, leaving 10 bases not matched to a gene. Germline V lookup: CDR1 GTSNPN, CDR2 SVGIG (reference sequence). CDR3 DNA sequence: TGTGCCTCCGAGACAGGGACCCGACAGTACTTC. It is translated as CASETGTRQYF.